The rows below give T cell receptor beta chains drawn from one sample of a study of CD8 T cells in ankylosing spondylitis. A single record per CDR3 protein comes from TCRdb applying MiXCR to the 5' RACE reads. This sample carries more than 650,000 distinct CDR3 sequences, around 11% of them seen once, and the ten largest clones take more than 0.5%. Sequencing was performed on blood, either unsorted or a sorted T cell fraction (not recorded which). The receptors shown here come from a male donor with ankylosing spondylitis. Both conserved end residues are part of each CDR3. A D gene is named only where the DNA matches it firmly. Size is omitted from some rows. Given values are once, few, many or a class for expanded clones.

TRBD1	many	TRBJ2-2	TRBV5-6	CASSWGQMNTGELFF	TGTGCCAGCAGCTGGGGACAGATGAACACCGGGGAGCTGTTTTTT
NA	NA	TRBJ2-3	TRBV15	CATSWSPPDTQYF	TGTGCCACCAGTTGGTCGCCTCCAGATACGCAGTATTTT
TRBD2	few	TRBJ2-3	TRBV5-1	CASSRPTSGATGDTQYF	TGCGCCAGCAGCCGCCCAACTAGCGGGGCGACAGGGGATACGCAGTATTTT
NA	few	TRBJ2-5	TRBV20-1	CSARGTYQETQYF	TGCAGTGCTAGAGGGACATACCAAGAGACCCAGTACTTC
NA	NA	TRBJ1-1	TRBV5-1	CASRAGHSNTEAFF	TGCGCCAGCAGGGCGGGACATTCGAACACTGAAGCTTTCTTT
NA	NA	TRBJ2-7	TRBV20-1	CSASRPGPWYEQYF	TGCAGTGCTAGCCGGCCGGGTCCGTGGTACGAGCAGTACTTC
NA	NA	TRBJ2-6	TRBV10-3	CATAGANVLTF	TGTGCCACTGCTGGGGCCAACGTCCTGACTTTC
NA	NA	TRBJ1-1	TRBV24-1	CATSENRNTEAFF	TGTGCCACCAGTGAAAACAGAAACACTGAAGCTTTCTTT
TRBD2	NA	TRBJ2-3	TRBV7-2	CASSLVGGGPYTDTQYF	TGTGCCAGCAGCTTAGTTGGCGGGGGACCCTACACAGATACGCAGTATTTT
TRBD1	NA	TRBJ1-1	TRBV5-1	CASSSDRANTEAFF	TGCGCCAGCAGCTCCGACAGGGCGAACACTGAAGCTTTCTTT
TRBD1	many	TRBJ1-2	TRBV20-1	CSADRVNYGYTF	TGCAGTGCGGACAGGGTCAACTATGGCTACACCTTC
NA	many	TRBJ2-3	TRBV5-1	CASSPRRGRITDTQYF	TGCGCCAGCAGCCCTCGGAGGGGGCGGATCACAGATACGCAGTATTTT
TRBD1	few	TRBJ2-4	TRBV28	CASTSSDRGLGIQYF	TGTGCCAGCACCTCCTCGGACAGGGGGCTGGGCATTCAGTACTTC
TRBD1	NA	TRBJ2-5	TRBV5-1	CASRRDSTQETQYF	TGCGCCAGCAGGAGGGACAGTACACAAGAGACCCAGTACTTC
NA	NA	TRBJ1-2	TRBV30	CAWSVPGLGYTF	TGTGCCTGGAGTGTACCGGGGCTGGGCTACACCTTC
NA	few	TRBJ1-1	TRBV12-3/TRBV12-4	CASSLIHQEAFF	TGTGCCAGCAGCCTAATACATCAGGAAGCTTTCTTT
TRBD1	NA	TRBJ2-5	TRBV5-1	CASSVTGSPQETQYF	TGCGCCAGCAGCGTGACAGGGTCCCCCCAAGAGACCCAGTACTTC
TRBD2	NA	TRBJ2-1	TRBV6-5	CASSYSGSENEQFF	TGTGCCAGCAGTTATAGCGGGAGTGAAAATGAGCAGTTCTTC
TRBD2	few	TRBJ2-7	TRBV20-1	CSAPTPSGYEQYF	TGCAGTGCACCCACACCTAGCGGATACGAGCAGTACTTC
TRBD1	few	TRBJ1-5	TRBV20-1	CSASGQGLYQPQHF	TGCAGTGCCAGCGGACAGGGACTATATCAGCCCCAGCATTTT
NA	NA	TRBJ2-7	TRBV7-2	CASSLVVSGNYEQYF	TGTGCCAGCAGCTTAGTAGTAAGCGGAAACTACGAGCAGTACTTC
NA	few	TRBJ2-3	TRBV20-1	CTPQSGTDTQYF	TGCACCCCCCAAAGCGGTACAGATACGCAGTATTTT
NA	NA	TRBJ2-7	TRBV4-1	CASSSLGLQYF	TGCGCCAGCAGCTCCCTAGGCCTACAGTACTTC
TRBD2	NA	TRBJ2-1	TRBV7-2	CASSIAGDSYNEQFF	TGTGCCAGCAGCATAGCGGGAGACTCCTACAATGAGCAGTTCTTC
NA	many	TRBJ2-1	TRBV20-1	CSARETLLQFF	TGCAGTGCTAGAGAGACGTTGTTACAGTTCTTC
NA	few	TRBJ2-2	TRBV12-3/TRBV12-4	CASSLARGPGELFF	TGTGCCAGCAGTTTAGCGCGAGGTCCCGGGGAGCTGTTTTTT
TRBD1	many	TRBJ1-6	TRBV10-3	CAISSTGSGLYTLHF	TGTGCCATCAGTTCGACAGGGTCTGGACTGTACACCCTCCACTTT
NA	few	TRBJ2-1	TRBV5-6	CASSWGAAQGEQFF	TGTGCCAGCAGCTGGGGGGCCGCGCAAGGGGAGCAGTTCTTC
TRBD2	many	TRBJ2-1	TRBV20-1	CSARDLASGGSYNEQFF	TGCAGTGCTAGAGATTTGGCTAGCGGGGGCTCCTACAATGAGCAGTTCTTC
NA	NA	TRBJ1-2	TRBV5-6	CASSPRTSYGYTF	TGTGCCAGCAGCCCGCGGACGAGCTATGGCTACACCTTC
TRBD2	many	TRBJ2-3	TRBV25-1	CASSSTSGRSTDTQYF	TGTGCCAGCAGCTCCACTAGCGGGAGGTCCACAGATACGCAGTATTTT
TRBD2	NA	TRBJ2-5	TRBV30	CAWRGTSGVETQYF	TGTGCCTGGAGGGGAACTAGCGGGGTAGAGACCCAGTACTTC
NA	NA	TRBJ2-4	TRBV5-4	CASSLGQATNIQYF	TGTGCCAGCAGCTTGGGACAGGCCACGAACATTCAGTACTTC
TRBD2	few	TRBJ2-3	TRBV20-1	CSAALAGGPDTQYF	TGCAGTGCTGCATTAGCGGGGGGGCCAGATACGCAGTATTTT
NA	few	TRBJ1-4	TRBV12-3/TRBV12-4	CASSLRRRKLFF	TGTGCCAGCAGTTTACGGCGGAGGAAACTGTTTTTT
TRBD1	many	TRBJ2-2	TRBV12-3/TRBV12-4	CASSLRRTGATGELFF	TGTGCCAGCAGTTTAAGGAGGACAGGGGCCACCGGGGAGCTGTTTTTT
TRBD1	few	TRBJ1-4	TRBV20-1	CSARAQQGIGKLFF	TGCAGTGCTAGGGCACAACAGGGGATTGGAAAACTGTTTTTT
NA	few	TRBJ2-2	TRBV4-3	CASSQEGGISGLSGELFF	TGCGCCAGCAGCCAAGAGGGGGGTATTTCTGGACTAAGCGGGGAGCTGTTTTTT
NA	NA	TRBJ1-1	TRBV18	CASSPQPSANTEAFF	TGTGCCAGCTCACCACAACCCAGCGCGAACACTGAAGCTTTCTTT
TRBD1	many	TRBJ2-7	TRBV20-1	CSARDPTGPSYEQYF	TGCAGTGCTAGAGATCCGACAGGGCCTTCCTACGAGCAGTACTTC
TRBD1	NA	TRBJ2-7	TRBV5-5	CASGHRGRGTDEQYF	TGTGCCAGCGGCCACAGGGGGCGCGGGACGGACGAGCAGTACTTC
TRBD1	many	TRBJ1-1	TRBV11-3	CASSQGTGRTEAFF	TGTGCCAGCAGCCAAGGGACAGGGAGGACTGAAGCTTTCTTT
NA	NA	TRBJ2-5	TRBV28	CAYGGAGGETQYF	TGTGCCTACGGCGGGGCGGGCGGGGAGACCCAGTACTTC
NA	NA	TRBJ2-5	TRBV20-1	CSAGRTQYF	TGCAGTGCAGGCCGGACCCAGTACTTC
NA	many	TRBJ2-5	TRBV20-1	CSARATDQETQYF	TGCAGTGCTAGAGCGACAGATCAAGAGACCCAGTACTTC
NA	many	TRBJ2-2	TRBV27	CASSSKDSRGELFF	TGTGCCAGCAGTTCTAAGGACTCGAGGGGGGAGCTGTTTTTT
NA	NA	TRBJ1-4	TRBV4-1	CASSHQAGRSEKLFF	TGCGCCAGCAGCCACCAAGCCGGGCGAAGTGAAAAACTGTTTTTT
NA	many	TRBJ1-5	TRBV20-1	CSARDPAPGNQPQHF	TGCAGTGCTAGAGATCCAGCCCCAGGCAATCAGCCCCAGCATTTT
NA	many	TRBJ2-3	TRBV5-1	CASSFMDTQYF	TGCGCCAGCAGCTTCATGGATACGCAGTATTTT
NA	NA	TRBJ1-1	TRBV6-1	CASSNGRRVTEAFF	TGTGCCAGCAGCAATGGGAGACGGGTCACTGAAGCTTTCTTT